These 32 T cell receptor beta chains came from one sample sequenced in a study of blood T cell repertoires in COVID-19. Sequenced by immunoSEQ multiplex PCR; TCRdb stores in-frame clones only, minus some. This table has about 40,000 clones, more than 85% appearing once. Sequencing was performed on peripheral blood. Receptors originate from an elderly woman with acute or convalescent COVID-19.

Here the CDR3 DNA reads TGTGCCAGCCTCCCCACAGGACAAGCGTATACGCAGTATTTT. This codes for CASLPTGQAYTQYF. This chain uses TRBV19 with TRBJ2-3; D perhaps matches TRBD1 (5 bases). This CDR3 contains 14 residues. The V and J ends lost 9 bases and 7 bases respectively, with 20 bases between them. In germline, CDR1 is LNHDA, CDR2 SQIVND (reference sequence).

The CDR3 DNA reads as TGCGCCAGCAGCTTGGGGCAGGGGGCCGATTATGGCTACACCTTC. This encodes CASSLGQGADYGYTF. This chain links TRBV5-1 with TRBJ1-2, with TRBD1 identical over 8 bases. Germline lookup yields CDR1 SGHRS and CDR2 YFSETQ. Germline trimming cut 0 bases from V and 5 bases from J; bases unmatched to any gene: 6. CDR3 length: 15 residues.

This rearrangement joins TRBV19 to TRBJ1-1, with no clear D. This CDR3 spans 17 amino acids. CDR1 is LNHDA, CDR2 SQIVND, per germline (reference sequence). The ends were cut back, 1 base at V and 3 bases at J, with 18 bases in the middle. The CDR3 loop is CASSIGRLSGRHTEAFF. The CDR3 nucleotides are TGTGCCAGTAGTATAGGGCGACTCTCCGGAAGACACACTGAAGCTTTCTTT.

The chain combines TRBV19 with TRBJ1-2, with 7 bases identical to TRBD1. CDR3 length: 14 amino acids. Germline values: CDR1 LNHDA, CDR2 SQIVND (reference sequence). The junction had 6 bases not matched to a gene; V was cut back by 5 bases and J by 3 bases. CDR3 sequence (DNA): TGTGCCAGTAGTTACCAGGGGGTAGACTATGGCTACACCTTC. Translating it yields CASSYQGVDYGYTF. Filled out from reference TRBV19 and TRBJ1-2, the complete variable domain reads DGGITQSPKYLFRKEGQNVTLSCEQNLNHDAMYWYRQDPGQGLRLIYYSQIVNDFQKGDIAEGYSVSREKKESFPLTVTSAQKNPTAFYLCASSYQGVDYGYTFGSGTRLTVV.

V and J are TRBV5-1 and TRBJ2-2; D gene uncertain. Germline V gene data show CDR1 as SGHRS and CDR2 as YFSETQ. Trimming removed 0 bases from V and 0 bases from J, with 6 bases in between. The CDR3 is made up of 15 amino acids. The CDR3 protein is CASSLVSANTGELFF. For the CDR3, the DNA is TGCGCCAGCAGCTTGGTTAGTGCGAACACCGGGGAGCTGTTTTTT.

The chain recombines TRBV6-2 or TRBV6-3 with TRBJ2-2, with TRBD2 as a possible D gene (6 bases). The germline V gene has CDR1 MNHEY and CDR2 SVGEGT. The CDR3 sequence is 15 residues long. V was clipped by 4 bases and J by 4 bases, with 13 bases between them. CDR3 DNA: TGTGCCAGCAGTTTTTTAGCGGCGGGCACCGGGGAGCTGTTTTTT. Protein sequence: CASSFLAAGTGELFF.

This clone was seen a handful of times. The CDR3 region is CASSITLATGVDQPQHF. The CDR3 bases are TGTGCCAGTAGTATTACCTTGGCAACAGGGGTCGATCAGCCCCAGCATTTT. This chain joins TRBV19 and TRBJ1-5; 7 bases align to TRBD1. This CDR3 is built from 17 residues. The germline V gene encodes CDR1 LNHDA and CDR2 SQIVND (reference sequence). Trimming cost V 3 bases and J 5 bases; bases outside gene matches: 13. The full variable domain, with the rest looked up from reference TRBV19 and TRBJ1-5, is DGGITQSPKYLFRKEGQNVTLSCEQNLNHDAMYWYRQDPGQGLRLIYYSQIVNDFQKGDIAEGYSVSREKKESFPLTVTSAQKNPTAFYLCASSITLATGVDQPQHFGDGTRLSIL.

This chain joins TRBV5-6 and TRBJ2-2, with 9 nucleotides matching TRBD2. The junction had 2 bases not matched to a gene; V was cut back by 1 base and J by 1 base. The CDR3 has 16 residues. CDR1 SGHDT and CDR2 YYEEEE come from the germline V gene. The CDR3 protein is CASSLQLAGNTGELFF. The CDR3 DNA reads as TGTGCCAGCAGCTTGCAACTAGCGGGGAACACCGGGGAGCTGTTTTTT.

To note about this clone: One junction end disagrees with the germline gene, perhaps due to a read error. V usage is TRBV6-1 and J usage is TRBJ2-7; 7 nucleotides agree with TRBD1. The CDR3 has 15 residues. CDR1 is MNHNS and CDR2 is SASEGT in the germline V gene. In DNA, the CDR3 is TGTGCCAGCAGGGAAGGGGGCAATTCTCGGAACGAGCAGTACTTC. It yields the protein CASREGGNSRNEQYF.

The gene calls are TRBV6-4 and TRBJ1-1, with D unclear. The CDR3 covers 13 residues. Germline lookup yields CDR1 MRHNA and CDR2 SNTAGT. V was trimmed by 4 bases and J by 1 base, leaving 7 bases between them. The CDR3 here is CASSVEWNTEAFF. CDR3 bases: TGTGCCAGCAGTGTAGAGTGGAACACTGAAGCTTTCTTT.

This sequence joins TRBV11-2 and TRBJ2-3; 13 positions match TRBD2. The CDR3 runs 14 residues. Germline V gives CDR1 SGHAT, CDR2 FQNNGV. Germline trimming cut 8 bases from V and 1 base from J; bases unmatched to any gene: 0. The CDR3 region is CASGLAGGTDTQYF. Here the CDR3 DNA reads TGTGCCAGCGGACTAGCGGGGGGCACAGATACGCAGTATTTT.

V gene TRBV15 combines with J gene TRBJ1-4, with a tentative D call TRBD1 (5 bases). There are 13 residues in the CDR3. Trimming removed 1 base from V and 14 bases from J, with 14 bases in between. The germline V gene has CDR1 LNHNV and CDR2 YYDKDF (reference sequence). As DNA, the CDR3 is TGTGCCACCAGCAGAGGGGGCGGGGTATCCCTGTTTTTT. This translates into CATSRGGGVSLFF. The full variable domain, in which reference TRBV15 and TRBJ1-4 provide the parts outside the CDR3, is DAMVIQNPRYQVTQFGKPVTLSCSQTLNHNVMYWYQQKSSQAPKLLFHYYDKDFNNEADTPDNFQSRRPNTSFCFLDIRSPGLGDTAMYLCATSRGGGVSLFFGSGTQLSVL.

J is TRBJ1-2 and V is TRBV3-1 (or the pseudogene TRBV3-2); no reliable D call. The length of the CDR3 is 14 residues. Germline values: CDR1 LGHDT, CDR2 YNNKEL (reference sequence). With 4 bases removed from V and 0 bases from J, the gap between germline ends came to 9 bases. The CDR3 sequence: CASSPRPSNYGYTF. CDR3 DNA sequence: TGTGCCAGCAGCCCCAGGCCCTCTAACTATGGCTACACCTTC.

The chain links TRBV18 to TRBJ1-2; 7 nucleotides align to TRBD1. The V and J ends lost 3 bases and 5 bases, in that order; junction bases with no gene match: 9. CDR3 length equals 15 residues. CDR1 KGHSH and CDR2 LQKENI come from the germline V gene. The CDR3: CASSPETGPSYGYTF. For the CDR3, the DNA is TGTGCCAGCTCACCGGAGACAGGGCCAAGTTATGGCTACACCTTC.

This rearrangement joins TRBV4-2 to TRBJ2-1; 10 bases align to TRBD2. CDR3 length equals 21 residues. Per germline, CDR1 LGHNA and CDR2 YNFKEQ. Losses at the gene ends were 0 bases for V and 10 bases for J; bases not matched to a gene: 24. In DNA, the CDR3 is TGTGCCAGCAGCCAAGAAGCTAGGCTTCGTCCGGCTAGCGGGGGACGGGTCGAGCAGTTCTTC. It encodes CASSQEARLRPASGGRVEQFF.

The genes are TRBV5-1 and TRBJ1-2; 8 bases are a match to TRBD1. The CDR3 length is 14 residues. Germline assignment: CDR1 SGHRS and CDR2 YFSETQ. V lost 0 bases and J lost 8; bases outside the gene matches: 6. The CDR3 nucleotides read TGCGCCAGCAGCTTGGGGACAGGGATTGTCGGCTACACCTTC. It yields the protein CASSLGTGIVGYTF. The full variable domain, its missing parts supplied by reference TRBV5-1 and TRBJ1-2, is KAGVTQTPRYLIKTRGQQVTLSCSPISGHRSVSWYQQTPGQGLQFLFEYFSETQRNKGNFPGRFSGRQFSNSRSEMNVSTLELGDSALYLCASSLGTGIVGYTFGSGTRLTVV.

The V call is TRBV5-1, the J call TRBJ2-2, with 7 positions matching TRBD2. V shed 4 bases and J 2 bases; nucleotides not matched to a gene: 5. Germline lookup yields CDR1 SGHRS and CDR2 YFSETQ. The CDR3 contains 15 residues. CDR3 protein: CASSGLAENTGELFF. As DNA, the CDR3 is TGCGCCAGCAGCGGTCTAGCGGAAAACACCGGGGAGCTGTTTTTT.

The chain carries TRBV4-1 and TRBJ2-7, with D possibly TRBD2 on 5 matching bases. Looked up from germline, CDR1 is MGHRA and CDR2 is YSYEKL. V gave up 2 bases and J gave up 10 bases, with 9 bases separating them. The CDR3 covers 11 residues. CDR3 nucleotide sequence: TGCGCCAGCAGCCAATCGGGATTTCAGTACTTC. Residues: CASSQSGFQYF.

As DNA, the CDR3 is TGCGCCAGCAGTGAGGTCTCCGGGTCTCACGAGCAGTACTTC. Translation: CASSEVSGSHEQYF. The chain has TRBV10-2 and TRBJ2-7; D gene uncertain. The ends were cut back, 2 bases at V and 5 bases at J, with 13 bases in the middle. Germline V gene lookup returns CDR1 WSHSY and CDR2 SAAADI. CDR3 length equals 14 residues.

The rearrangement joins TRBV29-1 to TRBJ1-3; no firm D call. Germline V CDR1 and CDR2: SQVTM, ANQGSEA. The CDR3 covers 13 residues. The ends were cut back, 4 bases at V and 2 bases at J, with 9 bases in the middle. CDR3 sequence (DNA): TGCAGCGTTGCGACAACGACTGGAAACACCATATATTTT. This gives the protein CSVATTTGNTIYF.

The chain uses TRBV7-3 and TRBJ2-3, with TRBD1 as a possible D gene (6 bases). The CDR3 contains 12 residues. The V end lost 5 bases, the J end lost 6 bases, and 9 bases lay between the germline ends. Germline CDR1 and CDR2: SGHTA and FQGTGA. The CDR3 loop reads CASSLQGDTQYF. Written as DNA, the CDR3 is TGTGCCAGCAGCCTCCAGGGGGATACGCAGTATTTT.

J is TRBJ1-1 and V is TRBV27; 8 nucleotides agree with TRBD1. The germline CDR1 and CDR2 sequences are MNHEY and SMNVEV (reference sequence). The CDR3 is made up of 13 amino acids. Germline trimming cut 6 bases from V and 8 bases from J; bases unmatched to any gene: 8. CDR3 nucleotides: TGTGCCAGCAGGGGACAGGTCGGGGTGGAAGCTTTCTTT. It translates to CASRGQVGVEAFF.

The chain is built from TRBV6-1 and TRBJ1-5; D call uncertain. CDR3 length: 15 residues. The V gene lost 2 bases and the J gene lost 5 bases, with 13 bases spanning the gap. Germline CDR1 and CDR2: MNHNS and SASEGT. In nucleotides, the CDR3 is TGTGCCAGCAGTGAAACCGATAGCAGTTATCAGCCCCAGCATTTT. As protein: CASSETDSSYQPQHF.

A single count supports this clone. The CDR3 here is CASLSDSRYNYGYTF. CDR3 DNA: TGTGCCAGTCTATCCGACAGTCGTTATAACTATGGCTACACCTTC. The chain combines TRBV19 with TRBJ1-2; a weak D match, TRBD1 (5 bases). The CDR3 runs 15 residues. V was cut by 8 bases and J by 1 base, with 17 bases left in between. In germline, CDR1 is LNHDA, CDR2 SQIVND (reference sequence).

This clone was counted a single time. The chain uses TRBV11-1 and TRBJ2-5; no definite D call. V lost 1 base and J lost 6, with 3 bases in between. The CDR3 totals 11 residues. Germline values: CDR1 SGHAT, CDR2 FQDESV (reference sequence). CDR3 loop: CASSLGQTQYF. The DNA for the CDR3 is TGTGCCAGCAGCTTAGGGCAGACCCAGTACTTC.

This chain uses TRBV27 with TRBJ1-1; TRBD1 matches 9 bases. In germline, CDR1 is MNHEY, CDR2 SMNVEV (reference sequence). Losses at the gene ends were 4 bases for V and 5 bases for J; bases not matched to a gene: 20. The CDR3 spans 19 residues. CDR3 nucleotide sequence: TGTGCCAGCAGTTCGCGGACTAGCAAACAGGGGGCGATCCGGACTGAAGCTTTCTTT. Amino acid sequence: CASSSRTSKQGAIRTEAFF.

The chain joins TRBV19 to TRBJ2-2; 10 bases are shared with TRBD1. Germline V gene sequence: CDR1 LNHDA, CDR2 SQIVND (reference sequence). The CDR3 covers 17 residues. J gave up 1 base and V 6 bases, and 8 bases lay outside the gene matches. CDR3 nucleotides: TGTGCCAGTAGCCTTGGACAGGGGGTATGGAACACCGGGGAGCTGTTTTTT. Residues: CASSLGQGVWNTGELFF.

The CDR3 DNA follows: TGCGCCAGCAGCCATTTTCTCGGGACAGGGGCGGCTGAAGCTTTCTTT. Protein sequence: CASSHFLGTGAAEAFF. The chain is built from TRBV4-3 and TRBJ1-1, with 10 positions matching TRBD1. Germline-derived CDR1 and CDR2 are LGHNA and YSLEER. The CDR3 consists of 16 residues. The V gene end was trimmed by 3 bases and the J gene end by 6 bases; junction bases not matched to a gene: 10.

The V and J genes are TRBV12-3 or TRBV12-4 and TRBJ1-3; the D is unclear. Between the trimmed V and J ends, which lost 6 bases and 1 base, there was a span of 7 bases. The CDR3 spans 13 residues. Here the CDR3 DNA reads TGTGCCAGCAGCTCCACATCTGGAAACACCATATATTTT. Encoded protein: CASSSTSGNTIYF.

V is TRBV7-2 and J is TRBJ2-2; 7 positions agree with TRBD2. The V segment lost 1 base and the J segment 1 base; nucleotides outside the gene matches: 0. The CDR3 spans 15 residues. In germline, CDR1 is SGHTA, CDR2 FQGNSA. CDR3 residues: CASSLVAGNTGELFF. The CDR3, as DNA: TGTGCCAGCAGCTTAGTAGCGGGGAACACCGGGGAGCTGTTTTTT.

This rearrangement joins TRBV6-6 to TRBJ2-2, with D tentatively TRBD2 (7 bases). The germline V and J ends were trimmed by 2 bases and 7 bases, with 14 bases remaining between them. This CDR3 is 15 amino acids long. Germline V gene lookup returns CDR1 MNHNY and CDR2 SVGAGI (reference sequence). CDR3 nucleotide sequence: TGTGCCAGCAGTTACCAGGGGAGGGCGGACGGGGAGCTGTTTTTT. It specifies CASSYQGRADGELFF.

The rearrangement links TRBV5-1 to TRBJ1-1; 8 bases agree with TRBD1. Trimming removed 3 bases from V and 4 bases from J; junction bases left unmatched: 8. Germline V gene data show CDR1 as SGHRS and CDR2 as YFSETQ. This CDR3 is 15 amino acids long. CDR3 sequence (DNA): TGCGCCAGCAGCTCCTTGGCAGGGGGCTTCACTGAAGCTTTCTTT. It specifies CASSSLAGGFTEAFF. Using reference TRBV5-1 and TRBJ1-1 for the parts outside the CDR3, the full variable domain is KAGVTQTPRYLIKTRGQQVTLSCSPISGHRSVSWYQQTPGQGLQFLFEYFSETQRNKGNFPGRFSGRQFSNSRSEMNVSTLELGDSALYLCASSSLAGGFTEAFFGQGTRLTVV.